This T cell receptor beta chain derives from a study of a mutant IDH1 vaccine in newly diagnosed glioma (dated by TCRdb to 2020 to 2023). Study-wide context: Across visits V03 through V10, patients got a total of eight vaccinations, given in weeks 1, 3, 5, 7, 11, 15, 19 and 23. Vaccination began 4-6 weeks after radiotherapy alone, or alongside temozolomide cycles in the chemotherapy-containing groups. Of the 25 to 35 patients who were treated, about 60% were male and around 40% were female, and the mean age was around 43 years. Prior to enrollment, patients had been given standard therapy consisting of radiotherapy alone, temozolomide alone, or radiochemotherapy with temozolomide, with the combination given to most patients. Peripheral blood was drawn at six visits: V03 (baseline), V05, V07, V10, V12 and V13. Longitudinal TCRB deep sequencing was performed for around 23 treated patients wherever samples were available for exploratory analyses. What the study reported, not specific to this receptor: According to the authors, sample limitations meant that analyses of patient blood samples could not be reproduced. Pseudoprogression appeared unrelated to alterations in the top peripheral T cell clonotypes detected by TCRB sequencing. Immune responses induced by the vaccine were seen in 93.3% of patients across multiple MHC alleles. Availability determined which PBMC samples were chosen for TCRB deep sequencing.

According to the study, the label for this sample's time point signals: week 5, during vaccination. Each vaccine dose, consisting of 300 ug of a 20-mer mutant IDH1 peptide in Montanide, was administered subcutaneously with topical imiquimod. Donors had newly diagnosed WHO grade 3 or 4 IDH1-mutant astrocytomas with loss of nuclear ATRX. The samples were drawn from NOA16, a multicentre, single-arm, open-label phase I trial in Germany that tested a mutant IDH1 peptide vaccine in humans for the first time. Genomic DNA for TCRB sequencing was isolated from EDTA blood with the DNeasy Blood and Tissue Kit. The library was built by means of the immunoSEQ multiplex PCR assay. Rearranged TCR beta chain sequences were amplified with the hsTCRB Kit following the manufacturer's protocol. Sequencing of TCRB libraries was carried out on an Illumina MiSeq. As for how the authors treated the data: Demultiplexing, trimming and gene mapping were performed with the kit vendor's proprietary platform. In TCRdb, the immuneACCESS table is reduced to in-frame sequences with V and J assigned. These tables do not hold every clone; where another copy was compared, an unresolved V gene accounts for under half, and the others remain unexplained. V and J calls and clone size follow that table, whereas D and trimming were derived from the DNA. The sample yields over 45,000 clones; approximately 79% were counted once. The ten most abundant clones make up 7.4% of the sample.

To note about this clone: The antigen this receptor binds is unknown. One base away there is no much larger clone; base qualities are not given.

Counted from cysteine to phenylalanine, this CDR3 has 16 amino acids. The sequence is cut down to CDR3 DNA, 48 bases in frame from base 1. The germline V end is reduced by 4 bases and the J end by 0 bases; junction bases left unmatched: 7. CDR1 SGHRS and CDR2 YFSETQ were looked up in the germline V gene. The V gene is TRBV5-1 and the J gene is TRBJ1-1; 9 central bases correspond to TRBD1. This TCR was sampled from a woman between 45 and 60 years old with glioma. Source: PBMCs, taken from a glioma patient whose treatment included an IDH1 peptide vaccine. This receptor has the CDR3 CASSEGQGGMNTEAFF. The sequenced DNA is TGCGCCAGCAGCGAGGGACAGGGCGGGATGAACACTGAAGCTTTCTTT.